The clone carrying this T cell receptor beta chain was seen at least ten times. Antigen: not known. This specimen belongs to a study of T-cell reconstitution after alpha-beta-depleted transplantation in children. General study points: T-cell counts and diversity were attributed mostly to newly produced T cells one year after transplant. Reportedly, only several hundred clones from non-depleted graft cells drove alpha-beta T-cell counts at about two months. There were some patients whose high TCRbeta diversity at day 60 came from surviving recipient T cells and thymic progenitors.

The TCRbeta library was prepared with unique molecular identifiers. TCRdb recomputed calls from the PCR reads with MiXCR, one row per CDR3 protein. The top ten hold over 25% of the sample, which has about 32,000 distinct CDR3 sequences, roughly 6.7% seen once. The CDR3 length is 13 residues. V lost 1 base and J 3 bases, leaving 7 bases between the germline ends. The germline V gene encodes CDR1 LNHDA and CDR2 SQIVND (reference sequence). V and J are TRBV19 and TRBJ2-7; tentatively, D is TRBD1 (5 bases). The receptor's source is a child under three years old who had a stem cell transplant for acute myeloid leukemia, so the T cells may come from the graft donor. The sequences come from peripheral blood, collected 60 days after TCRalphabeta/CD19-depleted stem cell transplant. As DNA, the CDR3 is TGTGCCAGTAGTATAGTCACAGGCTACGAGCAGTACTTC. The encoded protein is CASSIVTGYEQYF.